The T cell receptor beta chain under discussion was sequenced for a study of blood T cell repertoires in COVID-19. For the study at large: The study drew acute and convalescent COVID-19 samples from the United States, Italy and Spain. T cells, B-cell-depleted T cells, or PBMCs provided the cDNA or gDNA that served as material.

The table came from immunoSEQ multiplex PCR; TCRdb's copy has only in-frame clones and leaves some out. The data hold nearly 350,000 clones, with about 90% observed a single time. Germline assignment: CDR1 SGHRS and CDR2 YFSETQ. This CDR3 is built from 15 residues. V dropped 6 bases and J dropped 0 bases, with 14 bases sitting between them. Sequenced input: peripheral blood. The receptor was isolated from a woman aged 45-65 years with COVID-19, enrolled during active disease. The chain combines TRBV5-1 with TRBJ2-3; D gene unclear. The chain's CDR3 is CASKSGGTSTDTQYF. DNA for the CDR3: TGCGCCAGCAAATCGGGTGGAACTAGCACAGATACGCAGTATTTT.